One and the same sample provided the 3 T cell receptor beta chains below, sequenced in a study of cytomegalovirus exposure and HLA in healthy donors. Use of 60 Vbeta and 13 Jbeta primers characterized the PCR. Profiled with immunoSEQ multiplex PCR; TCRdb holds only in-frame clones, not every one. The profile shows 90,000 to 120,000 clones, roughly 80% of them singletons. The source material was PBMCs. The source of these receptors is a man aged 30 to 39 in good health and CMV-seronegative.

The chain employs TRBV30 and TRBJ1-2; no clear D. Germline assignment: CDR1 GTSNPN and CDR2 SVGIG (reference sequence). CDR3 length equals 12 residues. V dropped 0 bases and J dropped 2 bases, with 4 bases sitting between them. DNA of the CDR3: TGTGCCTGGAGTGTACAGAACTATGGCTACACCTTC. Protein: CAWSVQNYGYTF.

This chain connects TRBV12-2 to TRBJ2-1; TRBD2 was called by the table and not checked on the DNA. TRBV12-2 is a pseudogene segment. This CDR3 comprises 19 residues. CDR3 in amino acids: CASPYLAGGAISSYNEQFF. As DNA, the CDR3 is TGTGCAAGCCCCTACCTGGCGGGGGGGGCCATCAGCTCCTACAATGAGCAGTTCTTC.

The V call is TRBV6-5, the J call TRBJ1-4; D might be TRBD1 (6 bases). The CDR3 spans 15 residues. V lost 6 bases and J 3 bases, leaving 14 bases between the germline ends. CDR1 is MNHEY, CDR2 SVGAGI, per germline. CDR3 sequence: CASSTGISANEKLFF. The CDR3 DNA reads TGTGCCAGCAGCACAGGGATCTCGGCTAATGAAAAACTGTTTTTT.